These 32 T cell receptor beta chains were all obtained from the same sample, sequenced in a study of cytomegalovirus exposure and HLA in healthy donors. Researchers ran the PCR with 60 Vbeta and 13 Jbeta primers. This table comes from immunoSEQ multiplex PCR, and its TCRdb copy is limited to in-frame clones, with some not included. The sample has about 200,000 clones, around 80% seen once. The specimen was PBMCs. The receptors stem from a young woman in good health and CMV-seropositive.

J is TRBJ2-3 and V is TRBV29-1, with no clear D. CDR3 length equals 16 residues. V was shortened by 3 bases and J by 2 bases, with 18 bases between the two germline ends. Germline V CDR1 and CDR2: SQVTM, ANQGSEA. The CDR3 reads CSVDGGPLRVTDTQYF. CDR3 nucleotide sequence: TGCAGCGTTGATGGTGGGCCTCTACGCGTCACAGATACGCAGTATTTT.

Note on this clone: This CDR3 is also generated by other DNA sequences in the sample. The chain couples TRBV7-9 to TRBJ1-1, with D maybe TRBD1 (6 bases). The CDR3 has 14 residues. Germline V gene lookup returns CDR1 SEHNR and CDR2 FQNEAQ (reference sequence). V lost 0 bases to trimming and J lost 1 base, with 6 bases between them. CDR3 protein: CASSLAGANTEAFF. CDR3 DNA: TGTGCCAGCAGCTTAGCGGGGGCGAACACTGAAGCTTTCTTT.

This clone has a handful of counts. V gene TRBV5-8 combines with J gene TRBJ1-5, with 12 positions matching TRBD1. This CDR3 is built from 17 residues. Trimming at V came to 2 bases and at J to 2 bases, leaving 5 bases not matched to a gene. Germline values: CDR1 SGHTS, CDR2 YDEGEE. For the CDR3, the DNA is TGTGCCAGCAGCTTTGGGACAGGGGGCGGCGGCAATCAGCCCCAGCATTTT. Translating it yields CASSFGTGGGGNQPQHF.

The chain has TRBV6-5 and TRBJ2-3; a weak D match, TRBD2 (5 bases). Germline V gene data show CDR1 as MNHEY and CDR2 as SVGAGI. The CDR3 extends over 12 amino acids. The chain's CDR3 is CATRRHTDTQYF. CDR3 bases: TGTGCTACAAGGAGGCACACAGATACGCAGTATTTT.

The J gene is TRBJ2-1, the V gene TRBV4-2, with D possibly TRBD1 on 6 matching bases. The CDR3 sequence is 15 residues long. V shed 3 bases and J shed 3 bases, with 12 bases lying between them. From germline, CDR1 is LGHNA and CDR2 YNFKEQ. CDR3 DNA: TGTGCCAGCAGCCAGGGGGCGGCTTTCTACAATGAGCAGTTCTTC. It translates to CASSQGAAFYNEQFF.

The V gene is TRBV2, the J gene TRBJ2-2, with TRBD2 matching over 14 bases. This CDR3 region has 16 residues. The ends lost 6 bases at V and 6 bases at J; junction bases unmatched: 6. Germline CDR1 is SNHLY and CDR2 is FYNNEI. The CDR3 nucleotides are TGTGCCAGCAGGGAGGGACTAGCGGGAGAGGCCGGGGAGCTGTTTTTT. Translated: CASREGLAGEAGELFF.

The CDR3 spells CSVGTASSYEQYF. The CDR3 bases are TGCAGCGTCGGGACAGCGAGCTCCTACGAGCAGTACTTC. The chain is built from TRBV29-1 and TRBJ2-7, with 7 bases identical to TRBD1. There are 13 residues in the CDR3. Germline V lookup: CDR1 SQVTM, CDR2 ANQGSEA. Trimming cost V 6 bases and J 0 bases; bases outside gene matches: 5.

The chain couples TRBV29-1 to TRBJ1-1; 8 nucleotides agree with TRBD1. The CDR3 sequence is 13 residues long. Germline CDR1 SQVTM, CDR2 ANQGSEA. V was pared by 0 bases and J by 8 bases, with 5 bases of the junction left unmatched. The CDR3: CSVEDYYRGEAFF. The CDR3 region has the DNA TGCAGCGTTGAAGACTACTACAGGGGGGAAGCTTTCTTT.

The chain uses TRBV9 and TRBJ2-3; 9 positions match TRBD2. Per germline, CDR1 SGDLS and CDR2 YYNGEE. The CDR3 consists of 17 residues. J lost 3 bases, V lost 0 bases, and 8 bases had no gene match. The CDR3 region is CASSVAWSSGGTDTQYF. The DNA of the CDR3 is TGTGCCAGCAGCGTAGCTTGGAGTAGCGGGGGAACAGATACGCAGTATTTT.

This chain uses TRBV11-3 with TRBJ1-1; 9 bases fit TRBD1. V was pared by 1 base and J by 5 bases, with 5 bases of the junction left unmatched. The germline V gene encodes CDR1 SGHNT and CDR2 YENEEA. The CDR3 has 15 amino acids. The CDR3 DNA reads TGTGCCAGCAGCTTAGGGGGGACAGGGAGTACTGAAGCTTTCTTT. This codes for CASSLGGTGSTEAFF.

The chain carries TRBV27 and TRBJ2-1; 7 bases map to TRBD1. The CDR3 totals 14 residues. V lost 6 bases, J lost 1 base, and 3 bases stayed unmatched. Germline CDR1 MNHEY, CDR2 SMNVEV (reference sequence). In DNA, the CDR3 is TGTGCCAGCAGCGACAGGGATTCCTACAATGAGCAGTTCTTC. It translates to CASSDRDSYNEQFF.

The chain employs TRBV14 and TRBJ1-2, with 9 bases fitting TRBD1. The germline V gene has CDR1 SGHDN and CDR2 FVKESK. CDR3 length: 15 residues. Trimming removed 4 bases from V and 0 bases from J; junction bases left unmatched: 3. Here the CDR3 reads CASSLRQGANYGYTF. Here the CDR3 DNA reads TGTGCCAGCAGCCTCAGACAGGGGGCTAACTATGGCTACACCTTC.

The chain carries TRBV4-3 and TRBJ2-4; 9 bases are shared with TRBD2. The germline V gene has CDR1 LGHNA and CDR2 YSLEER. Trimming cost V 0 bases and J 2 bases; bases outside gene matches: 11. This CDR3 has 19 amino acids. The CDR3 DNA reads TGCGCCAGCAGCCAAGAAGAAGGCGGGGGGGCCCATCCCAAAAACATTCAGTACTTC. It specifies CASSQEEGGGAHPKNIQYF.

The chain joins TRBV11-3 to TRBJ2-5; weak D call: TRBD2 (6 bases). This CDR3 has 16 amino acids. Germline values: CDR1 SGHNT, CDR2 YENEEA. Deletions cut 6 bases from V and 1 base from J, with 18 bases between. CDR3 sequence (DNA): TGTGCCAGCAGTCGTTCTATAGGAGGGCCCCAAGAGACCCAGTACTTC. Protein: CASSRSIGGPQETQYF.

J is TRBJ1-1 and V is TRBV14; tentatively, D is TRBD1 (5 bases). CDR1 is SGHDN, CDR2 FVKESK, per germline. V gave up 2 bases and J gave up 7 bases, with 14 bases separating them. The CDR3 is 14 amino acids. CDR3 sequence: CASSQNQGYGEAFF. The CDR3 DNA reads TGTGCCAGCAGCCAAAATCAGGGTTACGGTGAAGCTTTCTTT.

The rearrangement uses TRBV5-1 and TRBJ2-7; TRBD1 matches at 7 bases. The V and J ends lost 4 bases and 0 bases, in that order; junction bases with no gene match: 4. This CDR3 is 14 amino acids long. Germline V gives CDR1 SGHRS, CDR2 YFSETQ. CDR3 sequence reads: CASSRDSPSYEQYF. In nucleotides, the CDR3 is TGCGCCAGCAGCCGGGACAGCCCCTCCTACGAGCAGTACTTC. The variable domain in full, with the rest retrieved from reference TRBV5-1 and TRBJ2-7, is KAGVTQTPRYLIKTRGQQVTLSCSPISGHRSVSWYQQTPGQGLQFLFEYFSETQRNKGNFPGRFSGRQFSNSRSEMNVSTLELGDSALYLCASSRDSPSYEQYFGPGTRLTVT.

This chain links TRBV15 with TRBJ1-2, with 8 bases lining up with TRBD1. Germline V gene sequence: CDR1 LNHNV, CDR2 YYDKDF (reference sequence). The CDR3 is made up of 12 amino acids. With 4 bases clipped from V and 10 bases from J, the junction kept 5 bases outside the gene matches. In DNA, the CDR3 is TGTGCCACCAGCATGACAGGGGACTCCTACACCTTC. Residues: CATSMTGDSYTF.

DNA of the CDR3: TGTGCCAGCAGGGCTACAGTTGAAGCTTTCTTT. Protein: CASRATVEAFF. The chain recombines TRBV11-3 with TRBJ1-1; D is uncertain. The CDR3 has 11 amino acids. V lost 6 bases, J lost 7 bases, and 9 bases lay in between. Germline V gives CDR1 SGHNT, CDR2 YENEEA.

The genes are TRBV5-1 and TRBJ2-7; TRBD1 agrees at 8 bases. The germline gives CDR1 SGHRS, CDR2 YFSETQ. Trimming at V came to 5 bases and at J to 5 bases, leaving 12 bases not matched to a gene. This CDR3 has 15 amino acids. Here the CDR3 DNA reads TGCGCCAGCAGACGAGGACTGGACAGGGTCAACGAGCAGTACTTC. This encodes CASRRGLDRVNEQYF.

The V call is TRBV18, the J call TRBJ2-7; 8 positions agree with TRBD2. Germline loops: CDR1 KGHSH, CDR2 LQKENI. CDR3 length: 15 residues. With 2 bases clipped from V and 3 bases from J, the junction kept 6 bases outside the gene matches. The CDR3 DNA reads as TGTGCCAGCTCACCAACTAGCGGAATTGACTACGAGCAGTACTTC. Translated: CASSPTSGIDYEQYF.

This rearrangement joins TRBV10-2 to TRBJ1-1; 7 bases fit TRBD1. Germline CDR1 reads WSHSY; CDR2 reads SAAADI. The CDR3 covers 14 residues. Trimming took 8 bases from V and 10 from J; bases not matched to a gene: 16. The CDR3 region is CASGDSPGEYGAFF. CDR3 bases: TGCGCCAGCGGGGACAGTCCAGGAGAATATGGAGCTTTCTTT.

The genes are TRBV7-6 and TRBJ1-1, with 8 bases aligning to TRBD1. The CDR3 runs 13 residues. CDR1 SGHVS and CDR2 FNYEAQ come from the germline V gene. Unmatched junction bases numbered 3, after V lost 5 bases and J lost 4 bases. CDR3 in amino acids: CASSNRGSTEAFF. In nucleotides, the CDR3 is TGTGCCAGCAGCAACAGGGGGAGCACTGAAGCTTTCTTT.

V gene TRBV9 combines with J gene TRBJ1-5; D gene uncertain. This CDR3 region has 15 residues. Germline CDR1 and CDR2: SGDLS and YYNGEE. Trimming pared 6 bases from V and 1 base from J, leaving 14 bases between. CDR3 sequence reads: CASTRGVGSNQPQHF. The CDR3 coding sequence is TGTGCCAGCACGCGCGGGGTCGGGAGCAATCAGCCCCAGCATTTT. Complete variable domain (other parts from reference TRBV9 and TRBJ1-5): DSGVTQTPKHLITATGQRVTLRCSPRSGDLSVYWYQQSLDQGLQFLIQYYNGEERAKGNILERFSAQQFPDLHSELNLSSLELGDSALYFCASTRGVGSNQPQHFGDGTRLSIL.

This clone was seen only a few times. The chain links TRBV12-5 to TRBJ2-7; TRBD1 matches at 8 bases. V lost 7 bases and J lost 2; bases outside the gene matches: 10. The CDR3 loop spans 15 amino acids. Germline V gives CDR1 LGHNT, CDR2 FRNRAP. The CDR3 DNA follows: TGTGCTAGTGCAGTGTTCGAACAGGGGGCCTACGAGCAGTACTTC. Translating it yields CASAVFEQGAYEQYF.

This clone appeared a single time. This chain connects TRBV15 to TRBJ1-1; 8 positions agree with TRBD1. The germline V gene encodes CDR1 LNHNV and CDR2 YYDKDF (reference sequence). The CDR3 is 17 residues long. The J segment lost 0 bases and the V segment lost 0 bases, leaving 6 bases of the junction unmatched. The CDR3 spells CATSREVGQGMNTEAFF. The CDR3, as DNA: TGTGCCACCAGCAGAGAGGTCGGACAGGGCATGAACACTGAAGCTTTCTTT.

This clone appeared once. V usage is TRBV6-5 and J usage is TRBJ2-7; D may be TRBD2 (6 bases). Trimming took off 6 bases at V and 1 base at J, with 16 bases between the two ends. CDR3 length: 15 residues. Germline V gene sequence: CDR1 MNHEY, CDR2 SVGAGI. In DNA, the CDR3 is TGTGCCAGCAGCCTGAAGACTAGTTTTTCCTACGAGCAGTACTTC. This gives the protein CASSLKTSFSYEQYF.

The rearrangement uses TRBV7-8 and TRBJ1-4; no clear D. The CDR3 is made up of 14 amino acids. Germline V gene sequence: CDR1 SGHVS, CDR2 FQNEAQ. Trimming shortened V by 3 bases and J by 3 bases, and 8 bases separated the two germline ends. CDR3 sequence reads: CASSFGISNEKLFF. As DNA, the CDR3 is TGTGCCAGCAGCTTCGGGATATCTAATGAAAAACTGTTTTTT.

The J gene is TRBJ1-1, the V gene TRBV28, with TRBD1 as a possible D gene (5 bases). This CDR3 is 16 amino acids long. The V gene's germline CDR1 is MDHEN and CDR2 SYDVKM. V lost 8 bases, J lost 4 bases, and 23 bases lay in between. The CDR3 region is CASQTGDVGRGTEAFF. CDR3 DNA: TGTGCCAGCCAAACGGGGGACGTCGGGCGTGGCACTGAAGCTTTCTTT.

The J gene is TRBJ2-1, the V gene TRBV10-3; 9 nucleotides match TRBD1. The CDR3 is 13 residues long. The germline gives CDR1 ENHRY, CDR2 SYGVKD. V was pared by 6 bases and J by 7 bases, with 4 bases of the junction left unmatched. The CDR3 region is CAIRQGADNEQFF. The DNA for the CDR3 is TGTGCCATCAGACAGGGGGCTGATAATGAGCAGTTCTTC.

The count of this clone is one. The rearrangement links TRBV5-1 to TRBJ1-2; D is perhaps TRBD1 (5 bases). Germline assignment: CDR1 SGHRS and CDR2 YFSETQ. CDR3 size: 15 residues. Trimming stripped 6 bases from V and 3 bases from J, with 18 bases between. CDR3: CASTSGGGDDYGYTF. CDR3 coding DNA: TGCGCCAGCACCTCCGGCGGAGGGGACGACTATGGCTACACCTTC.

The chain uses TRBV5-1 and TRBJ2-4; D is perhaps TRBD2 (6 bases). The germline gives CDR1 SGHRS, CDR2 YFSETQ. This CDR3 region has 14 residues. V was shortened by 4 bases and J by 7 bases, with 15 bases between the two germline ends. CDR3 sequence (DNA): TGCGCCAGCAGCCCCGGGGGACCCCGGAACATTCAGTACTTC. Translated: CASSPGGPRNIQYF.

The chain links TRBV29-1 to TRBJ1-4; tentative D call: TRBD1 (5 bases). Looked up from germline, CDR1 is SQVTM and CDR2 is ANQGSEA. The germline V and J ends were trimmed by 6 bases and 7 bases, with 15 bases remaining between them. The CDR3 runs 13 residues. In DNA, the CDR3 is TGCAGCGTCAACACGGGGGGAGGTGAAAAACTGTTTTTT. The encoded protein is CSVNTGGGEKLFF. Full variable domain (outside the CDR3, taken from reference TRBV29-1 and TRBJ1-4): SAVISQKPSRDICQRGTSLTIQCQVDSQVTMMFWYRQQPGQSLTLIATANQGSEATYESGFVIDKFPISRPNLTFSTLTVSNMSPEDSSIYLCSVNTGGGEKLFFGSGTQLSVL.